This T cell receptor (beta chain) was recorded in a study of long-term antiretroviral therapy in people with HIV. The assay used was immunoSEQ (version v3.0), run at survey level. The protocol was immunoSEQ multiplex PCR, while the TCRdb copy is restricted to in-frame clones and leaves out a portion. The table includes tens of thousands of clones, around 82% detected once. There are 14 residues in the CDR3. The trim removed 5 bases at V and 0 bases at J, leaving 2 bases unmatched. Germline assignment: CDR1 ENHRY and CDR2 SYGVKD. Here the sequenced sample was unsorted PBMCs, taken 0.3 years after starting antiretroviral therapy. The chain couples TRBV10-3 to TRBJ2-7, with 9 bases matching TRBD2. The TCR sequence derives from a man aged 18 to 35 with HIV. CDR3 amino acids: CAISLAGRSYEQYF. CDR3 DNA sequence: TGTGCCATCAGTCTAGCGGGGCGCTCCTACGAGCAGTACTTC.